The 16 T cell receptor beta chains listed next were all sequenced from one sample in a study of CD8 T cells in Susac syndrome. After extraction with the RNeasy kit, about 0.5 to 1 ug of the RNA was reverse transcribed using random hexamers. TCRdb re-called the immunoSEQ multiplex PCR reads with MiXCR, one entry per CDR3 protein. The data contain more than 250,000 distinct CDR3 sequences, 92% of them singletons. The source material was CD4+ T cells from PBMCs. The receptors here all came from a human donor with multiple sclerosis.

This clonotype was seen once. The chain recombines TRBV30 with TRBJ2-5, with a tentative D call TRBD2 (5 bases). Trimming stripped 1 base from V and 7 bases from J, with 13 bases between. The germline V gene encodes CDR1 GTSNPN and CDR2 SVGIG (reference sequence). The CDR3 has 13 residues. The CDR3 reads CAWSGGLGGTQYF. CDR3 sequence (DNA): TGTGCCTGGAGTGGGGGTTTAGGAGGGACCCAGTACTTC.

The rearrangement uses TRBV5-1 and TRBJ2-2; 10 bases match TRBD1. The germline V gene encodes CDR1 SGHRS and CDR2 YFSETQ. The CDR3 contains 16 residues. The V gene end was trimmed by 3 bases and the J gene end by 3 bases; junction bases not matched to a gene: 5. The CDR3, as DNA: TGCGCCAGCAGCTGGACAGGGGGAGTAGACACCGGGGAGCTGTTTTTT. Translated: CASSWTGGVDTGELFF. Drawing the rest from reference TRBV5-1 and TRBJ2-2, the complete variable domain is KAGVTQTPRYLIKTRGQQVTLSCSPISGHRSVSWYQQTPGQGLQFLFEYFSETQRNKGNFPGRFSGRQFSNSRSEMNVSTLELGDSALYLCASSWTGGVDTGELFFGEGSRLTVL.

Here the CDR3 reads CASSPRDPSIGTQYF. CDR3 coding DNA: TGTGCCAGCAGCCCGAGGGACCCCTCTATCGGGACCCAGTACTTC. The gene calls are TRBV3-1 and TRBJ2-5; D tentatively fits TRBD1 or TRBD2 (5 bases each). Germline V gene sequence: CDR1 LGHDT, CDR2 YNNKEL (reference sequence). The ends were cut back, 4 bases at V and 7 bases at J, with 19 bases in the middle. CDR3 length equals 15 residues.

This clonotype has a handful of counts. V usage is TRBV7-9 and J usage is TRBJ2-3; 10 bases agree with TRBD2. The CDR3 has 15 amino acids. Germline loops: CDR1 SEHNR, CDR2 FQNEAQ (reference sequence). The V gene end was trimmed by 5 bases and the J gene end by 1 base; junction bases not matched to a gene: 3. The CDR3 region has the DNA TGTGCCAGCAGCGGTGGACTAGCGGGCACAGATACGCAGTATTTT. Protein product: CASSGGLAGTDTQYF.

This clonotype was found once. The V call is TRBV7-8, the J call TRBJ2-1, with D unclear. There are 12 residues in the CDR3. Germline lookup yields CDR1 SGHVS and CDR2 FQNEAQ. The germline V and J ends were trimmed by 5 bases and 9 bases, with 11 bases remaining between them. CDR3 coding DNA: TGTGCCAGCAGCCCTAGTTTAAGTGAGCAGTTCTTC. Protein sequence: CASSPSLSEQFF.

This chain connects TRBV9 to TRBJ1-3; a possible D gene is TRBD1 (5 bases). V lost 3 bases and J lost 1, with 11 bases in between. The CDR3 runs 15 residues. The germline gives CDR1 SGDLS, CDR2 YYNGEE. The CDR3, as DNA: TGTGCCAGCAGCGATCAGGGTTTATCTGGAAACACCATATATTTT. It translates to CASSDQGLSGNTIYF. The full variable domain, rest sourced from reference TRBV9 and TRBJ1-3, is DSGVTQTPKHLITATGQRVTLRCSPRSGDLSVYWYQQSLDQGLQFLIQYYNGEERAKGNILERFSAQQFPDLHSELNLSSLELGDSALYFCASSDQGLSGNTIYFGEGSWLTVV.

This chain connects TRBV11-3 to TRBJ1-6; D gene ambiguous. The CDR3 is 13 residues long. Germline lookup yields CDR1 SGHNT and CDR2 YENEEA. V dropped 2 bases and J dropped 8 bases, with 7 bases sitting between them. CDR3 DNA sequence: TGTGCCAGCAGCTTATTCGGGGATTCACCCCTCCACTTT. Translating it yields CASSLFGDSPLHF. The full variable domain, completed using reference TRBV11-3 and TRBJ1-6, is EAGVVQSPRYKIIEKKQPVAFWCNPISGHNTLYWYLQNLGQGPELLIRYENEEAVDDSQLPKDRFSAERLKGVDSTLKIQPAELGDSAVYLCASSLFGDSPLHFGNGTRLTVT.

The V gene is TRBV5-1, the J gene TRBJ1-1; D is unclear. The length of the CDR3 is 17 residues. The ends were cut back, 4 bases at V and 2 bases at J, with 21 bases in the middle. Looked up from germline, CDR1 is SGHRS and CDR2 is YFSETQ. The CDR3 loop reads CASSRFIHSSGNTEAFF. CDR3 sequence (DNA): TGCGCCAGCAGCCGGTTTATTCACAGTAGCGGAAACACTGAAGCTTTCTTT.

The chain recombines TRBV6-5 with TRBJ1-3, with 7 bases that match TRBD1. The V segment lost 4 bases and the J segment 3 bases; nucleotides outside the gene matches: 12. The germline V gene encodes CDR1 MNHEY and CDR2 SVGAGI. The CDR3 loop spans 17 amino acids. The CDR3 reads CASSSSRGGGLGNTIYF. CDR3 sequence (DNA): TGTGCCAGCAGTTCCAGCAGGGGGGGAGGCCTTGGAAACACCATATATTTT.

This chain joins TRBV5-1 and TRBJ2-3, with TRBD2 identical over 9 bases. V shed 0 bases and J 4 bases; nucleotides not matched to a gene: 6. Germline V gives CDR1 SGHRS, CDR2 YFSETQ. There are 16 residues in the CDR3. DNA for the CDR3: TGCGCCAGCAGCTTGGAGGTCGGCGGGGGGGCAGATACGCAGTATTTT. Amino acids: CASSLEVGGGADTQYF. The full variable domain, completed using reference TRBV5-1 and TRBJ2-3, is KAGVTQTPRYLIKTRGQQVTLSCSPISGHRSVSWYQQTPGQGLQFLFEYFSETQRNKGNFPGRFSGRQFSNSRSEMNVSTLELGDSALYLCASSLEVGGGADTQYFGPGTRLTVL.

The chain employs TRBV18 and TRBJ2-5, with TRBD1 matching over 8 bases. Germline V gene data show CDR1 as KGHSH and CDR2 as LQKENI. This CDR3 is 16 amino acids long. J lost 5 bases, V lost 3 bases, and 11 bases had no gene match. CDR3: CASSPPGTGVRETQYF. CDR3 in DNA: TGTGCCAGCTCACCTCCTGGGACAGGCGTAAGGGAGACCCAGTACTTC.

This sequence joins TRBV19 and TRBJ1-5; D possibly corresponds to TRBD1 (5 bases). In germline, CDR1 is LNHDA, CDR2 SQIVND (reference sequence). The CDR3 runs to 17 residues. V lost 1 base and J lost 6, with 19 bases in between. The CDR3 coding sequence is TGTGCCAGTAGTATAGGATTGAGGGCCAGGGACGGTCAGCCCCAGCATTTT. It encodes CASSIGLRARDGQPQHF. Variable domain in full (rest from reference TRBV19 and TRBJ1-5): DGGITQSPKYLFRKEGQNVTLSCEQNLNHDAMYWYRQDPGQGLRLIYYSQIVNDFQKGDIAEGYSVSREKKESFPLTVTSAQKNPTAFYLCASSIGLRARDGQPQHFGDGTRLSIL.

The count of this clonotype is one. The CDR3 is CASSQLQGQPQHF. The CDR3 DNA reads TGTGCCAGCAGCCAGCTACAGGGACAGCCCCAGCATTTT. V and J are TRBV16 and TRBJ1-5; a weak D match, TRBD1 (6 bases). Looked up from germline, CDR1 is KGHSY and CDR2 is FQNENV. Trimming took 3 bases from V and 7 from J, leaving 10 bases between them. The CDR3 runs 13 residues.

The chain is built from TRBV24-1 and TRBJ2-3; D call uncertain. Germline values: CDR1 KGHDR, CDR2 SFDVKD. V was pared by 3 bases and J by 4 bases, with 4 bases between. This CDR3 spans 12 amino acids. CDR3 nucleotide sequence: TGTGCCACCAGTGATGGCCCAGATACGCAGTATTTT. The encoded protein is CATSDGPDTQYF.

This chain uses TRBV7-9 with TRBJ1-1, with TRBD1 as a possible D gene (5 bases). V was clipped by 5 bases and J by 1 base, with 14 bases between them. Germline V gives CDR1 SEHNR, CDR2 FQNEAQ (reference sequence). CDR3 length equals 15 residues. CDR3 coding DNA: TGTGCCAGCAGCACAATCCGGGGCTCGAACACTGAAGCTTTCTTT. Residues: CASSTIRGSNTEAFF.

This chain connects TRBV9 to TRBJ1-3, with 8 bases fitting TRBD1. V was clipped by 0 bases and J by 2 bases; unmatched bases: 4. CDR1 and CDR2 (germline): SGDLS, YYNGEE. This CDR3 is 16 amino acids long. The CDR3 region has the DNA TGTGCCAGCAGCGTAGGGGGCAGGGGGCCTGGAAACACCATATATTTT. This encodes CASSVGGRGPGNTIYF. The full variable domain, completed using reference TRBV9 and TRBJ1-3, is DSGVTQTPKHLITATGQRVTLRCSPRSGDLSVYWYQQSLDQGLQFLIQYYNGEERAKGNILERFSAQQFPDLHSELNLSSLELGDSALYFCASSVGGRGPGNTIYFGEGSWLTVV.